Listed below are T cell receptor beta chains from one sample, sequenced in a study of OX40 agonist ivuxolimab in advanced cancers. Only in-frame clones appear in the TCRdb table, and some are missing; sequencing was by immunoSEQ multiplex PCR. There are 35,000 to 45,000 clones in the sample; about 86% occur only once, and around a fifth lies in the top ten. The source material was CD4+ or CD8+ T cells sorted from blood, sampled in a trial of the OX40 agonist ivuxolimab. The receptor set was obtained from an adult with an advanced solid tumor such as melanoma, head and neck, liver or kidney cancer. The CDR3 runs from the conserved cysteine through the conserved F or W. D genes are given only for firm matches. Clone sizes are given selectively: once, few, many, or a class where the clone is expanded.

j_gene | abundance | d_gene | v_gene | CDR3aa
TRBJ2-7 | once | - | TRBV29-1 | CSVVGVGTYEQYF
TRBJ1-5 | few | - | TRBV19 | CASRLIRDTNQPQHF
TRBJ1-6 | few | TRBD1 | TRBV6-5 | CASSWALGQGNSPLHF
TRBJ2-2 | once | - | TRBV2 | CASSEGWGANTGELFF
TRBJ1-3 | few | - | TRBV29-1 | CSVFDGQSSGNTIYF
TRBJ2-7 | - | TRBD1 | TRBV27 | CASSLQGGTGAYEQYF
TRBJ2-1 | - | TRBD2 | TRBV7-9 | CASSPWTSGHNEQFF
TRBJ1-1 | - | - | TRBV21-1 | CASSKVSGTGTGEAFF
TRBJ1-5 | - | - | TRBV30 | CAWSVAGAGQPQHF
TRBJ2-3 | - | TRBD2 | TRBV4-2 | CASSQEQSGETDTQYF
TRBJ2-5 | - | - | TRBV11-1 | CASSSGPPPAETQYF
TRBJ1-5 | - | - | TRBV9 | CASSLGAGDQPQHF
TRBJ2-3 | - | TRBD2 | TRBV11-2 | CASSFGSGGAIDTQYF
TRBJ2-2 | - | - | TRBV30 | CAWIQDSSSGELFF
TRBJ2-1 | - | - | TRBV4-1 | CASSPDPYLEQFF
TRBJ2-7 | - | - | TRBV4-3 | CASSQVGGSYEQYF
TRBJ2-1 | - | TRBD1 | TRBV14 | CASSSRDRNEQFF
TRBJ2-1 | - | TRBD2 | TRBV7-8 | CASSLVLAGPYEQFF
TRBJ2-5 | - | - | TRBV7-6 | CASSTSRRETQYF
TRBJ2-1 | - | - | TRBV7-3 | CASSLGGGSYNEQFF
TRBJ2-7 | - | - | TRBV28 | CASSRYEQYF
TRBJ1-1 | - | - | TRBV2 | CASSDMSPNTEAFF
TRBJ2-7 | once | TRBD2 | TRBV5-3 | CARTAGGFYEQYF
TRBJ1-1 | few | - | TRBV9 | CASSVGGGKDEAFF
TRBJ2-3 | - | TRBD1 | TRBV9 | CASSSRQGTPDTQYF
TRBJ2-5 | - | TRBD2 | TRBV7-6 | CASSPSGGTFQETQYF
TRBJ2-5 | once | - | TRBV7-9 | CASSGDVRETQYF
TRBJ2-1 | - | - | TRBV9 | CASSVDGQDNEQFF
TRBJ2-2 | - | - | TRBV6-5 | CASRDITGELFF
TRBJ1-2 | - | - | TRBV29-1 | CSVEDLFLGQGSYGYTF
TRBJ1-2 | - | TRBD1 | TRBV7-3 | CASSPVVGQTRYGYTF
TRBJ2-3 | - | - | TRBV4-2 | CASSQEQRSTDTQYF
TRBJ2-1 | - | - | TRBV9 | CASSVEPGAGGNEQFF
TRBJ2-3 | - | - | TRBV5-6 | CASSLVGKGDTQYF
TRBJ1-5 | - | - | TRBV7-2 | CASSPNSVHQPQHF
TRBJ2-3 | - | TRBD2 | TRBV7-2 | CASSFPTSGGPDTQYF
TRBJ1-2 | - | - | TRBV6-5 | CASSTGTQGYGYTF
TRBJ2-7 | - | - | TRBV10-3 | CAISSGQSYEQYF
TRBJ2-3 | - | - | TRBV5-1 | CASTNTDTQYF
TRBJ2-2 | - | TRBD1 | TRBV5-4 | CASSLGDRGHTGELFF
TRBJ2-7 | - | TRBD1 | TRBV28 | CASITGQGRSYEQYF
TRBJ1-1 | - | - | TRBV6-6 | CASPSTGIGTEAFF
TRBJ1-4 | - | - | TRBV18 | CASSRGSEEKLFF
TRBJ1-1 | - | - | TRBV19 | CASSMSRGSRWEAFF
TRBJ1-1 | - | - | TRBV5-4 | CASSPRQLTEAFF
TRBJ2-3 | once | - | TRBV25-1 | CASSDSESSSTDTQYF
TRBJ2-2 | few | TRBD1 | TRBV9 | CASTPLWGQGAGELFF
TRBJ1-1 | - | - | TRBV27 | CASSYSRVMNTEAFF
TRBJ2-7 | - | TRBD2 | TRBV7-9 | CASSLSGGSSYEQYF
TRBJ2-5 | - | TRBD2 | TRBV5-4 | CASSLWGLAGGETQYF
TRBJ1-5 | few | - | TRBV12-5 | CASGLGYSNQPQHF
TRBJ1-1 | - | - | TRBV25-1 | CASSELGATTEAFF
TRBJ2-3 | - | - | TRBV9 | CASSTSDFYAQYF
TRBJ1-1 | - | - | TRBV7-2 | CASSLSGGMNTEAFF